This T cell receptor beta chain was recorded in a study of shared clonotypes between healthy human individuals. After removal of 2 bases from V and 2 bases from J, the junction contained 6 bases not matched to a gene. This CDR3 is 16 amino acids long. Looked up from germline, CDR1 is ENHRY and CDR2 is SYGVKD. Profiling relied on immunoSEQ multiplex PCR, and the TCRdb table lists in-frame clones only, not all of them. The sample has approximately 2.4 million clones; 90% to 96% are singletons. Input material: naive CD4+ T cells sorted from blood. The subset here: CD45RA+ positively selected. The TCR was taken from a man younger than 30 in good health. V and J are TRBV10-3 and TRBJ2-5, with 9 bases that match TRBD2. The CDR3: CAISETRTSEQETQYF. CDR3 DNA sequence: TGTGCCATCAGTGAGACTAGGACTAGCGAACAAGAGACCCAGTACTTC.